This T cell receptor beta chain is drawn from a study of blood T cell repertoires in COVID-19. In the study overall: The United States, Italy and Spain provided the acute and convalescent COVID-19 samples.

The authors' processing: The authors estimated nucleated cell counts from reference gene primer amplification. Clones were read by immunoSEQ multiplex PCR, and TCRdb kept only the in-frame ones, dropping some. V and J calls and clone size are given by that table; D and trimming were obtained from the DNA. Of approximately 230,000 clones listed, more than 80% were seen once; the top ten hold over 2%. Looked up from germline, CDR1 is SGHNT and CDR2 is YYREEE (reference sequence). This CDR3 has 16 amino acids. V lost 4 bases and J 3 bases, leaving 16 bases between the germline ends. The sequenced sample consisted of peripheral blood. J is TRBJ2-2 and V is TRBV5-4, with D possibly being TRBD1 (6 bases). This TCR was recovered from a man aged 30 to 39 who had recovered from COVID-19. CDR3 coding DNA: TGTGCCAGCAGCAGTGGACAGAGAGCTTACACCGGGGAGCTGTTTTTT. Translation: CASSSGQRAYTGELFF.